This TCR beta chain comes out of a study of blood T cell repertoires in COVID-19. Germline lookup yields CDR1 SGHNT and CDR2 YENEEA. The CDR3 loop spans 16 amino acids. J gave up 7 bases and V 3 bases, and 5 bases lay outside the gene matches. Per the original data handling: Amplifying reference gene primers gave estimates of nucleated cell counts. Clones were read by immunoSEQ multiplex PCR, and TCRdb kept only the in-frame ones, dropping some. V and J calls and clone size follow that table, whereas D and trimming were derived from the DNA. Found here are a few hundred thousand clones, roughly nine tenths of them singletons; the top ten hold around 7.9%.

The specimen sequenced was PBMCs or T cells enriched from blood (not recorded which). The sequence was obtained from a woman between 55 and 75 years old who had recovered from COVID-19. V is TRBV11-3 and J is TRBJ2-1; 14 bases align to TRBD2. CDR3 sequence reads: CASSFRTSGGRNEQFF. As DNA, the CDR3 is TGTGCCAGCAGCTTCAGGACTAGCGGGGGGCGGAATGAGCAGTTCTTC.